The 25 T cell receptor beta chains listed next were all sequenced from one sample in a study of blood T cells in healthy people across ages (dated by TCRdb to between 2015 and 2016). The method was 5' RACE. The data were produced on an Illumina HiSeq 2500. A second 7 to 11 cycle PCR used a sample-barcoded 5' primer and a J-beta primer mix. TCRdb took the public reads, trimmed them with fastp at Q25, ran MiXCR for clone calling and kept in-frame beta chains. Merged by CDR3 protein, the rows form single entries marked with the most common genes and DNA. This sample gives about 380,000 distinct CDR3 sequences in total; approximately 51% of them show up just once. The ten largest account for under 60% of the sample. Sequenced sample: blood. The origin of the receptors is a man between 60 and 70 years old in good health.

The CDR3 DNA is TGTGCCAGCAGCGTTCTAGCGGGGGGCAGTCATACGCAGTATTTT. This sequence encodes CASSVLAGGSHTQYF. The J gene is TRBJ2-3, the V gene TRBV9; the match to TRBD2 covers 11 bases. This CDR3 is 15 amino acids long. Germline V gene data show CDR1 as SGDLS and CDR2 as YYNGEE. Losses at the gene ends were 2 bases for V and 7 bases for J; bases not matched to a gene: 6.

This clonotype was seen many times. This chain connects TRBV6-2 or TRBV6-3 to TRBJ2-7, with 8 bases identical to TRBD2. The CDR3 runs to 16 residues. V lost 5 bases and J lost 4; bases outside the gene matches: 13. Germline assignment: CDR1 MNHEY and CDR2 SVGEGT. Here the CDR3 DNA reads TGTGCCAGCAGTACCCTAGCGGGCCCCGGAGGATACGAGCAGTACTTC. This sequence encodes CASSTLAGPGGYEQYF.

The chain has TRBV7-3 and TRBJ2-3, with no clear D. The CDR3 extends over 14 amino acids. The germline gives CDR1 SGHTA, CDR2 FQGTGA. V was cut by 2 bases and J by 8 bases, with 14 bases left in between. The CDR3 region has the DNA TGTGCCAGCAGCTTATCTCTGTCGGGCGGTACGCAGTATTTT. Amino acid sequence: CASSLSLSGGTQYF.

This clonotype was picked up a small number of times. The gene calls are TRBV24-1 and TRBJ2-3, with 9 bases that match TRBD1. The germline CDR1 and CDR2 sequences are KGHDR and SFDVKD. The CDR3 runs 16 residues. J lost 4 bases, V lost 4 bases, and 8 bases had no gene match. CDR3 protein: CATSDSGTGYADTQYF. The CDR3 DNA reads as TGTGCCACCAGTGACTCCGGGACAGGGTACGCAGATACGCAGTATTTT.

CDR3 nucleotides: TGTGCCAGCAGTGCCCGACAGGTTAGGGGCTACGAGCAGTACTTC. The encoded protein is CASSARQVRGYEQYF. This sequence joins TRBV2 and TRBJ2-4; maybe TRBD1 (6 bases). The J call may be faulty, since TRBJ2-7 better matches the DNA end. Germline V gives CDR1 SNHLY, CDR2 FYNNEI. This CDR3 contains 15 residues.

The chain links TRBV4-3 to TRBJ2-4, with 9 bases aligning to TRBD1. Germline loops: CDR1 LGHNA, CDR2 YSLEER. The CDR3 loop spans 17 amino acids. V lost 1 base, J lost 13 bases, and 17 bases stayed unmatched. In nucleotides, the CDR3 is TGCGCCAGCAGCCAAGGCCTATCCGGGACAGGGTCAAAAGAGCAGTACTTC. Protein: CASSQGLSGTGSKEQYF.

This clonotype was counted between two and nine times. The chain carries TRBV6-1 and TRBJ2-5, with D perhaps matching TRBD1 (5 bases). The length of the CDR3 is 13 residues. Germline values: CDR1 MNHNS, CDR2 SASEGT. Trimming cost V 5 bases and J 2 bases, with 9 bases left between them. The CDR3 reads CASSMTAQETQYF. The CDR3 DNA reads as TGTGCCAGCAGTATGACAGCACAAGAGACCCAGTACTTC.

The chain combines TRBV11-2 with TRBJ2-7; 9 bases agree with TRBD1. CDR1 is SGHAT and CDR2 is FQNNGV in the germline V gene. The V segment lost 6 bases and the J segment 5 bases; nucleotides outside the gene matches: 11. The CDR3 sequence is 15 residues long. The CDR3 reads CASRPPGQGRHEQYF. Here the CDR3 DNA reads TGTGCCAGCAGACCCCCGGGACAGGGTCGGCACGAGCAGTACTTC.

V gene TRBV18 combines with J gene TRBJ1-1; perhaps TRBD1 as D (6 bases). This CDR3 spans 14 amino acids. In germline, CDR1 is KGHSH, CDR2 LQKENI. The V end was cut by 5 bases, the J end by 3 bases, with 13 bases between. The CDR3 loop reads CASSSANRDTEAFF. In DNA, the CDR3 is TGTGCCAGCTCATCGGCTAACAGGGACACTGAAGCTTTCTTT.

The chain has TRBV10-3 and TRBJ2-3; D ambiguous. The V and J ends lost 3 bases and 11 bases respectively, with 9 bases between them. Germline values: CDR1 ENHRY, CDR2 SYGVKD. The CDR3 has 11 amino acids. The CDR3 protein is CAISEGPGQYF. CDR3 in DNA: TGTGCCATCAGTGAAGGGCCGGGGCAGTATTTT.

The V and J genes are TRBV29-1 and TRBJ2-5; D might be TRBD1 or TRBD2, each matching 6 bases. Trimming took off 6 bases at V and 4 bases at J, with 15 bases between the two ends. Germline CDR1 and CDR2: SQVTM and ANQGSEA. This CDR3 has 13 amino acids. CDR3 sequence reads: CSVKGGPGETQYF. In nucleotides, the CDR3 is TGCAGCGTAAAGGGGGGTCCGGGAGAGACCCAGTACTTC.

There are a few counts of this clonotype. In DNA form, the CDR3 reads TGTGCCAGCACCGGAAGGACAGGCCCTGTCTATGGCTACACCTTC. Residues: CASTGRTGPVYGYTF. The V and J genes are TRBV6-1 and TRBJ1-2, with 7 bases that match TRBD1. Trimming at V came to 7 bases and at J to 4 bases, leaving 12 bases not matched to a gene. This CDR3 has 15 amino acids. CDR1 MNHNS and CDR2 SASEGT come from the germline V gene.

The rearrangement uses TRBV10-2 and TRBJ2-5; no firm D call. The J call may be in error: the DNA end matches TRBJ2-7 better. The V gene's germline CDR1 is WSHSY and CDR2 SAAADI. This CDR3 has 14 amino acids. CDR3 protein: CASSEFGSADEQYF. CDR3 coding DNA: TGCGCCAGCAGTGAGTTCGGCAGCGCCGACGAGCAGTACTTC.

This clonotype was recorded many times. The chain combines TRBV29-1 with TRBJ2-5; 7 bases line up with TRBD1. Trimming removed 4 bases from V and 2 bases from J; junction bases left unmatched: 10. Germline V lookup: CDR1 SQVTM, CDR2 ANQGSEA. The CDR3 length is 15 residues. CDR3 protein: CSVGPDRRLQETQYF. The CDR3 DNA sequence: TGCAGCGTTGGGCCGGACAGGCGTCTTCAAGAGACCCAGTACTTC. The full variable domain, in which reference TRBV29-1 and TRBJ2-5 provide the parts outside the CDR3, is SAVISQKPSRDICQRGTSLTIQCQVDSQVTMMFWYRQQPGQSLTLIATANQGSEATYESGFVIDKFPISRPNLTFSTLTVSNMSPEDSSIYLCSVGPDRRLQETQYFGPGTRLLVL.

The gene calls are TRBV7-3 and TRBJ2-1; D may be TRBD2 (5 bases). The CDR3 has 14 residues. Germline V gene lookup returns CDR1 SGHTA and CDR2 FQGTGA. With 6 bases removed from V and 3 bases from J, the gap between germline ends came to 12 bases. CDR3 coding DNA: TGTGCCAGCAGTCCCGGGAACCACTACAATGAGCAGTTCTTC. Amino acids: CASSPGNHYNEQFF.

V usage is TRBV19 and J usage is TRBJ1-4, with a weak D call TRBD1 (6 bases). V was shortened by 3 bases and J by 3 bases, with 11 bases between the two germline ends. Per germline, CDR1 LNHDA and CDR2 SQIVND (reference sequence). The CDR3 is 15 residues long. The CDR3 sequence is CASSISRTANEKLFF. CDR3 DNA: TGTGCCAGTAGTATTTCGCGGACAGCTAATGAAAAACTGTTTTTT.

The CDR3 here is CASSLHLTRNEQFF. CDR3 nucleotide sequence: TGTGCCAGCAGCTTACACCTCACTAGGAATGAGCAGTTCTTC. The chain has TRBV7-2 and TRBJ2-1, with D possibly TRBD2 on 5 matching bases. This CDR3 has 14 residues. Trimming left V 2 bases short and J 7 bases short, with 12 bases between. CDR1 is SGHTA and CDR2 is FQGNSA in the germline V gene.

The chain recombines TRBV10-3 with TRBJ2-4, with D possibly TRBD2 on 5 matching bases. Germline-derived CDR1 and CDR2 are ENHRY and SYGVKD. V lost 2 bases and J lost 3, with 11 bases in between. This CDR3 region has 15 residues. The CDR3 nucleotides read TGTGCCATCAGTGAGGGGGTTCGGGACAAAAACATTCAGTACTTC. Translated, it gives CAISEGVRDKNIQYF.

The chain recombines TRBV20-1 with TRBJ2-4; tentatively, D is TRBD2 (7 bases). The J call may not be correct, given that the DNA end is closer to TRBJ2-7. From germline, CDR1 is DFQATT and CDR2 SNEGSKA (reference sequence). This CDR3 region has 13 residues. The CDR3 sequence is CSAGGGGYYEQYF. The CDR3 coding sequence is TGCAGTGCTGGGGGAGGGGGATACTACGAGCAGTACTTC.

To note about this clonotype: Its ends do not fully match the called genes, so a read error is possible. The CDR3 DNA follows: TGTGCTAGCATCCGGACAGGACTTAATGAGCAGTACTTC. This sequence encodes CASIRTGLNEQYF. The chain employs TRBV6-1 and TRBJ2-7; 7 positions agree with TRBD1. This CDR3 region has 13 residues. Germline loops: CDR1 MNHNS, CDR2 SASEGT.

V gene TRBV5-6 combines with J gene TRBJ2-3; tentative D call: TRBD2 (6 bases). Trimming removed 6 bases at V and 6 bases at J, with 20 bases between. CDR1 SGHDT and CDR2 YYEEEE come from the germline V gene. This CDR3 is built from 15 residues. In DNA, the CDR3 is TGTGCCAGCACGCTAGCTCGGGACTTCATGGATACGCAGTATTTT. Its protein product is CASTLARDFMDTQYF.

This chain connects TRBV9 to TRBJ2-1, with D perhaps matching TRBD2 (7 bases). CDR1 SGDLS and CDR2 YYNGEE come from the germline V gene. This CDR3 is built from 16 residues. The ends were cut back, 4 bases at V and 6 bases at J, with 20 bases in the middle. In DNA form, the CDR3 reads TGTGCCAGCAGCCCCTGGGGGGCGGGGGCGGGCAATGAGCAGTTCTTC. Its translation is CASSPWGAGAGNEQFF.

The rearrangement joins TRBV7-2 to TRBJ2-7; possibly TRBD2 for D (6 bases). Trimming shortened V by 6 bases and J by 2 bases, and 23 bases separated the two germline ends. Germline assignment: CDR1 SGHTA and CDR2 FQGNSA. This CDR3 contains 17 residues. For the CDR3, the DNA is TGTGCCAGCAGTCATTATCGAATAGCGGCAGTAGCCTACGAGCAGTACTTC. Its protein is CASSHYRIAAVAYEQYF.

This clonotype was detected a few times. V gene TRBV6-5 combines with J gene TRBJ1-2, with 8 bases lining up with TRBD1. The ends lost 6 bases at V and 6 bases at J; junction bases unmatched: 6. Germline CDR1 reads MNHEY; CDR2 reads SVGAGI. This CDR3 spans 13 amino acids. The CDR3 reads CASRWTGLDGYTF. CDR3 bases: TGTGCCAGCAGGTGGACAGGGTTGGATGGCTACACCTTC.

The chain recombines TRBV11-2 with TRBJ2-1; the D gene is possibly TRBD1 (7 bases). The J call may be wrong; the DNA end is better matched by TRBJ2-7. The CDR3 extends over 17 amino acids. Germline loops: CDR1 SGHAT, CDR2 FQNNGV. The CDR3, as DNA: TGTGCCAGCGCCGCGTCCAGGGGGGTTGCTTCCTACAATGAGCAGTACTTC. It specifies CASAASRGVASYNEQYF.